This TCR beta chain was captured by sequencing in a study of cytomegalovirus exposure and HLA in healthy donors. Study overall: There were roughly 80 million unique TCRs (from HLA-typed donors) in an early data release.

Study-level results: Rarity characterized most TCR sequences, yet some public TCRs appeared in many donors.

This clone was recorded a few times. What it binds is unknown. The primer mix had 60 Vbeta and 13 Jbeta primers. Data came from immunoSEQ multiplex PCR; TCRdb stores just in-frame clones and leaves some out. The sample has some 98,000 clones; around 68% are singletons. Germline CDR1 reads SGHNT; CDR2 reads YYREEE (reference sequence). V trimming: 0 bases; J trimming: 7 bases; junction bases outside the gene matches: 4. The CDR3 spans 15 residues. Sequenced sample: PBMCs. The chain joins TRBV5-4 to TRBJ2-2; 9 bases are shared with TRBD1. The sequence derives from a man aged 50-59 years in good health and CMV-seronegative. Written as DNA, the CDR3 is TGTGCCAGCAGCTTGGCACAGGGGGCGATCGGGGAGCTGTTTTTT. Translating gives CASSLAQGAIGELFF.